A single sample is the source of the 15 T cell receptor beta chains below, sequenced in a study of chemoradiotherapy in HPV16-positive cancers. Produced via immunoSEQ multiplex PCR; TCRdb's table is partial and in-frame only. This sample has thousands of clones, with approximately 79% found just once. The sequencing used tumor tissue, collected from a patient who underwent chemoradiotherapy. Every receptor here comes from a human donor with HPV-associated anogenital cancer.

For the CDR3, the DNA is TGTGCCAGCACTCGAGGGGCGAGCTCCTACGAGCAGTACTTC. Encoded protein: CASTRGASSYEQYF. This chain connects TRBV6-5 to TRBJ2-7; D may be TRBD1 or TRBD2 (5 bases each). The CDR3 is 14 amino acids. The germline V and J ends were trimmed by 7 bases and 0 bases, with 13 bases remaining between them. Germline CDR1 and CDR2: MNHEY and SVGAGI.

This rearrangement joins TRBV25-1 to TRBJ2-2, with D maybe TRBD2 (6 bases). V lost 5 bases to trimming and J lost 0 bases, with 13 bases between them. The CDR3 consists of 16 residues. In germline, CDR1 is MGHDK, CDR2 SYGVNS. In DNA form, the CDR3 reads TGTGCCAGCAGTCCTCTAGCGAGGTCGAACACCGGGGAGCTGTTTTTT. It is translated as CASSPLARSNTGELFF.

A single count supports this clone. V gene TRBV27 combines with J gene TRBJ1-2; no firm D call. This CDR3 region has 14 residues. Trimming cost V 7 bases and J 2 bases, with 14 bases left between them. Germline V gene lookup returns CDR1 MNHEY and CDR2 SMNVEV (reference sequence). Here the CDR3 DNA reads TGTGCCAGCATCTTAGGGTCAGTAAACTATGGCTACACCTTC. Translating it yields CASILGSVNYGYTF.

This CDR3 is CASSYNGLSPLHF. DNA of the CDR3: TGTGCCAGCAGTTACAACGGACTTTCACCCCTCCACTTT. The chain carries TRBV6-5 and TRBJ1-6; D not certain. Trimming cost V 2 bases and J 9 bases, with 8 bases left between them. The length of the CDR3 is 13 residues. Germline V CDR1 and CDR2: MNHEY, SVGAGI.

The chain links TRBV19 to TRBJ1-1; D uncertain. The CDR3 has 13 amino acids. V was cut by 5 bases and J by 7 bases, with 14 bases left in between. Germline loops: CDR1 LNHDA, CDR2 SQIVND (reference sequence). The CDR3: CASSPHLRSEAFF. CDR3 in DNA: TGTGCCAGTAGTCCCCACCTGAGAAGTGAAGCTTTCTTT.

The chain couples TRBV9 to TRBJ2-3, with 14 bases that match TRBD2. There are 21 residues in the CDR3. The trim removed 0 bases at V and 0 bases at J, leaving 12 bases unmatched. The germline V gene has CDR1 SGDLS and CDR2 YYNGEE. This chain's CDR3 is CASSVGGLAGDVTISTDTQYF. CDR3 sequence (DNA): TGTGCCAGCAGCGTAGGGGGACTAGCGGGGGATGTAACCATTAGCACAGATACGCAGTATTTT.

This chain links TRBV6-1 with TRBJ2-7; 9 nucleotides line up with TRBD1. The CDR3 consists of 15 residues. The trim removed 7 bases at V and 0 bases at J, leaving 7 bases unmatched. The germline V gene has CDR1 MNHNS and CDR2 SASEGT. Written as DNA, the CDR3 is TGTGCCAGCAAGATCCGGGACAGGGACTCCTACGAGCAGTACTTC. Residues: CASKIRDRDSYEQYF.

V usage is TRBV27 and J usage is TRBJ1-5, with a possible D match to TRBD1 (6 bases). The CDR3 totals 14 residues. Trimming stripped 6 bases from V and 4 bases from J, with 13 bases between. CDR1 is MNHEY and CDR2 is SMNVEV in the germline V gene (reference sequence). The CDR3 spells CASRLGGPNQPQHF. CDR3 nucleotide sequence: TGTGCCAGCAGACTAGGGGGGCCGAATCAGCCCCAGCATTTT.

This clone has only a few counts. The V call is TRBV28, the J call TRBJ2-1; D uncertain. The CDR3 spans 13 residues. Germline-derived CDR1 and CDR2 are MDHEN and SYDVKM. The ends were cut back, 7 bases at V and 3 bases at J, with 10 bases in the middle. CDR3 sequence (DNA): TGTGCCAGCACCCTGGGTAGCTACAATGAGCAGTTCTTC. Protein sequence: CASTLGSYNEQFF.

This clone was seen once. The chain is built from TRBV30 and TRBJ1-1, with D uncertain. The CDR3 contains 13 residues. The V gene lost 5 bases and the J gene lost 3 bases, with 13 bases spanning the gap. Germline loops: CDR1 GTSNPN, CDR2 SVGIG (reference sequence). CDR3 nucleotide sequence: TGTGCCTGGGCTCACGATGGGGACACTGAAGCTTTCTTT. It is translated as CAWAHDGDTEAFF.

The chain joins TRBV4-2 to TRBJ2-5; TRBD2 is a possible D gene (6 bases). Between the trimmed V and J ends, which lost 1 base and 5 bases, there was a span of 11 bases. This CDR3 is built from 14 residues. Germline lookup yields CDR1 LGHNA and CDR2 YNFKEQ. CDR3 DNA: TGTGCCAGCAGCCAAGTTAGGGACTCGGAGACCCAGTACTTC. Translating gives CASSQVRDSETQYF.

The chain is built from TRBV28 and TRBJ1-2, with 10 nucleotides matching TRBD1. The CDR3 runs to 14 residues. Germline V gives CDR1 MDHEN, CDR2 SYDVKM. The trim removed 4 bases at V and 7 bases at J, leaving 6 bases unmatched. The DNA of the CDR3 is TGTGCCAGCAGTTCGGGACAGGGGATCGGTGGCTACACCTTC. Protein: CASSSGQGIGGYTF.

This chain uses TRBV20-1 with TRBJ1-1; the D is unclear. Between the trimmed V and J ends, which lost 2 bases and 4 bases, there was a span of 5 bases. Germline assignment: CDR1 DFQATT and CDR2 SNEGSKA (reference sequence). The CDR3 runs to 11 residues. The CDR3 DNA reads TGCAGTGCTAGACAGGCCACTGAAGCTTTCTTT. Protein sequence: CSARQATEAFF.

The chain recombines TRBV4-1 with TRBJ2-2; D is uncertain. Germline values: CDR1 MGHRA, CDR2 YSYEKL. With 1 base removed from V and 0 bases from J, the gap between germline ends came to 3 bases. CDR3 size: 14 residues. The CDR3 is CASSQAANTGELFF. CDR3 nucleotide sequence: TGCGCCAGCAGCCAAGCGGCGAACACCGGGGAGCTGTTTTTT.

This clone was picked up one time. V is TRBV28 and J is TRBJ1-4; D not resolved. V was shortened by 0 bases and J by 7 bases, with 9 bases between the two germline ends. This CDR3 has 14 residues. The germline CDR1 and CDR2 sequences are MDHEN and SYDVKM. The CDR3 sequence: CASSLWGSFEKLFF. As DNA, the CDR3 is TGTGCCAGCAGTTTATGGGGGAGTTTTGAAAAACTGTTTTTT.